Sequencing of this T cell receptor beta chain was carried out in a study of CD8+CD57+ T cells in acquired aplastic anemia. Profiling that covered TCR beta VDJ and CDR3 relied on genomic DNA as its template. TCRdb re-called the reads through MiXCR, storing one row per CDR3 protein. Of 400,000 to 450,000 distinct CDR3 sequences listed, 65% to 80% are singletons. The CDR3 loop spans 17 amino acids. Germline lookup yields CDR1 SGHTA and CDR2 FQGNSA. Trimming cost V 6 bases and J 1 base, with 16 bases left between them. What was sequenced was sorted CD4+, CD8+, or CD8+CD57+ T cells (not recorded which) from PBMCs. V gene TRBV7-2 combines with J gene TRBJ1-6; TRBD1 is a possible D gene (6 bases). The sequence derives from a human donor in good health, serving as a control. The DNA of the CDR3 is TGTGCCAGCAGTTTCCAGGGGAGTGTGTCCTATAATTCACCCCTCCACTTT. This encodes CASSFQGSVSYNSPLHF. The variable domain in full, with the rest retrieved from reference TRBV7-2 and TRBJ1-6, is GAGVSQSPSNKVTEKGKDVELRCDPISGHTALYWYRQSLGQGLEFLIYFQGNSAPDKSGLPSDRFSAERTGGSVSTLTIQRTQQEDSAVYLCASSFQGSVSYNSPLHFGNGTRLTVT.